This T cell receptor beta chain is drawn from a study of molecular identifiers for immune sequencing clone quantification. General study results and limits: Jurkat TCR RNA spiked in from one cell reportedly remained identifiable amid some 950,000 naive cells.

Only a few counts were recorded for this clonotype. Its antigen remains unidentified. The CDR3 extends over 14 amino acids. V lost 1 base to trimming and J lost 7 bases, with 11 bases between them. CDR1 is LGHNA and CDR2 is YSLEER in the germline V gene. TCRdb recomputed calls from the PCR reads with MiXCR, one row per CDR3 protein. The sample lists approximately 500,000 distinct CDR3 sequences; around 25% were seen once. Sequenced input: naive CD8+ T cells from blood, with Jurkat cell RNA spiked in. The subset: FACS-sorted CD8+CD4-CCR7+CD45RA+ naive T cells. The TCR originated in a human donor in good health. Some libraries in this study had Jurkat cell RNA spiked in. The gene calls are TRBV4-3 and TRBJ2-1; D is unresolved. In DNA form, the CDR3 reads TGCGCCAGCAGCCAAGTTGGCATTGGGAATGAGCAGTTCTTC. It specifies CASSQVGIGNEQFF.